The clone carrying this T cell receptor beta chain was seen only a few times. Its specificity is unknown. Per germline, CDR1 MNHEY and CDR2 SMNVEV (reference sequence). The CDR3 contains 14 residues. V dropped 3 bases and J dropped 9; count of bases not matched to a gene: 7. The investigators reverse transcribed all of the isolated RNA, so they sequenced expressed TCRB transcripts. Sequenced by immunoSEQ multiplex PCR; TCRdb stores in-frame clones only, minus some. The top ten hold 0.028% of the sample, which has under 300,000 clones, about a fifth seen once. The authors sorted CD4+ naive, central memory, regulatory and stem cell-like memory cells via CD45RO/CCR7/CD25/CD127/CD95/CD27. This entry comes from a study of beta chain features in type 1 diabetes. Study as a whole: Healthy donors resembled patients in age, gender and cell yields. Analysis included around 99,000,000 sorted cells drawn from all samples. General study points: A moderate, significant TCRB CDR3 shortening appeared in type 1 diabetes across four CD4+ subsets.

The genes are TRBV27 and TRBJ2-1, with 8 bases aligning to TRBD2. This receptor was taken from a woman aged 40 to 50 with type 1 diabetes. Sequences were obtained from naive CD4+ T cells from blood. The DNA of the CDR3 is TGTGCCAGCAGTTTGAACGGGGGGGCTTTTGAGCAGTTCTTC. Amino acids: CASSLNGGAFEQFF.